These 4 T cell receptor beta chains originate from one sample sequenced in a study of blood T cell repertoires in COVID-19. The data were produced by immunoSEQ multiplex PCR, yet TCRdb's version contains in-frame clones alone and is incomplete. Of about 220,000 clones listed, approximately 80% are singletons. The sequenced sample was PBMCs or T cells enriched from blood (not recorded which). The receptor source for this set is a woman aged 35 to 49 with acute COVID-19.

The V gene is TRBV13, the J gene TRBJ2-1; 11 nucleotides line up with TRBD2. Germline V gene data show CDR1 as PRHDT and CDR2 as FYEKMQ (reference sequence). The trim removed 4 bases at V and 0 bases at J, leaving 2 bases unmatched. This CDR3 region has 16 residues. CDR3 sequence (DNA): TGTGCCAGCAGCTCCGGGACTAGCGGCTCCTACAATGAGCAGTTCTTC. This translates into CASSSGTSGSYNEQFF.

The chain joins TRBV24-1 to TRBJ2-2; D is unresolved. Germline values: CDR1 KGHDR, CDR2 SFDVKD. The CDR3 extends over 16 amino acids. Trimming stripped 3 bases from V and 3 bases from J, with 13 bases between. CDR3 loop: CATSDPADFYTGELFF. The CDR3 DNA sequence: TGTGCCACCAGTGATCCCGCCGACTTCTACACCGGGGAGCTGTTTTTT.

The chain links TRBV5-1 to TRBJ1-5; D might be TRBD1 (5 bases). The CDR3 sequence is 14 residues long. Per the germline V gene, CDR1 is SGHRS and CDR2 is YFSETQ. The V gene lost 6 bases and the J gene lost 3 bases, with 13 bases spanning the gap. In DNA form, the CDR3 reads TGCGCCAGCATCACGGCGGGGCCCAATCAGCCCCAGCATTTT. It is translated as CASITAGPNQPQHF. The variable domain in full, completed from reference TRBV5-1 and TRBJ1-5, reads KAGVTQTPRYLIKTRGQQVTLSCSPISGHRSVSWYQQTPGQGLQFLFEYFSETQRNKGNFPGRFSGRQFSNSRSEMNVSTLELGDSALYLCASITAGPNQPQHFGDGTRLSIL.

The J gene is TRBJ2-7, the V gene TRBV21-1; TRBD1, the table's D call, lacks a check against the DNA. TRBV21-1 is designated a pseudogene. The CDR3 extends over 13 amino acids. The CDR3 sequence: CASSTQTSYEQYF. The CDR3 DNA follows: TGTGCCAGCAGCACCCAAACAAGCTACGAGCAGTACTTC.